This record looks at one T cell receptor beta chain sequence and its context. What it recognizes is unknown. The data were obtained in a study of shared clonotypes between healthy human individuals. Whole-study findings and limits: Among a few donors, approximately 5% of naive CD4 clonotypes were found in common. The authors sampled blood alone, and tissue repertoires likely differ.

It was CD45RO-negative cells, positively selected for CCR7, that made up naive CD8 cells, with terminally differentiated effector memory CD45RA+ cells excluded. As handled by the study authors: Filtering differed since immunoSEQ provided only junctions, with no quality scores. TCRdb's copy holds only in-frame clones and misses some; the assay was immunoSEQ multiplex PCR. That table gives V, J and clone size, and the DNA gave D and trimming. This sample has hundreds of thousands of clones, with about 92% found just once. Specimen: naive CD8+ T cells sorted from blood. This clonotype originated in a young man in good health.

CDR3 sequence reads: CASSVWLAHNEQFF. The CDR3 DNA is TGTGCCAGCAGTGTGTGGCTAGCACACAATGAGCAGTTCTTC. The genes are TRBV6-5 and TRBJ2-1, with D possibly being TRBD2 (5 bases). This CDR3 has 14 amino acids. Trimming left V 5 bases short and J 5 bases short, with 13 bases between. Per the germline V gene, CDR1 is MNHEY and CDR2 is SVGAGI.